The 8 T cell receptor beta chains below come from one sample, sequenced in a study of Graves' ophthalmopathy and Graves' hyperthyroidism. Investigators amplified TCR beta CDR3 regions from RNA transcripts. First-round RT-PCR with HTBI primers preceded a second-round multiplex PCR. TCRdb re-called the multiplex PCR reads with MiXCR, one entry per CDR3 protein. The sample lists approximately 380,000 distinct CDR3 sequences; more than 20% were seen once. Sequenced input: peripheral blood. The receptors stem from a woman younger than 30 with stable Graves' hyperthyroidism.

This clonotype has ten or more counts. The rearrangement links TRBV12-3 or TRBV12-4 to TRBJ2-7; TRBD2 agrees at 12 bases. The CDR3 is 19 residues long. V shed 3 bases, J shed 3 bases, and the junction held 15 bases outside the gene matches. CDR3 DNA: TGTGCCAGCAGTTTTCCCATTCGGGGACTAGCGGGCTCCGTCTACGAGCAGTACTTC. This sequence encodes CASSFPIRGLAGSVYEQYF.

There are many counts of this clonotype. The chain couples TRBV6-1 to TRBJ1-1, with TRBD1 matching 8 bases. Germline V gene data show CDR1 as MNHNS and CDR2 as SASEGT. CDR3 size: 14 residues. Germline trimming cut 6 bases from V and 5 bases from J; bases unmatched to any gene: 8. For the CDR3, the DNA is TGTGCCAGCAGACCCGCAGGGGGCCGGACTGAAGCTTTCTTT. Amino acids: CASRPAGGRTEAFF.

This clonotype was counted ten times or more. This sequence joins TRBV30 and TRBJ1-1, with TRBD1 matching over 8 bases. V shed 3 bases, J shed 6 bases, and the junction held 0 bases outside the gene matches. There are 11 residues in the CDR3. Germline CDR1 reads GTSNPN; CDR2 reads SVGIG (reference sequence). The CDR3 loop is CAWRDRAEAFF. DNA of the CDR3: TGTGCCTGGAGGGACAGGGCTGAAGCTTTCTTT.

This clonotype has only a few counts. The chain has TRBV6-5 and TRBJ1-1; a weak D match, TRBD1 (5 bases). The CDR3 has 17 amino acids. Germline assignment: CDR1 MNHEY and CDR2 SVGAGI. The V gene lost 1 base and the J gene lost 1 base, with 16 bases spanning the gap. The CDR3, as DNA: TGTGCCAGCAGTTACTTATCTATTGGGACTTCGAACACTGAAGCTTTCTTT. Translation: CASSYLSIGTSNTEAFF.

V and J are TRBV15 and TRBJ2-5; D assignment may be TRBD1 or TRBD2 (6 bases each). This CDR3 region has 14 residues. V gave up 3 bases and J gave up 5 bases, with 13 bases separating them. Per germline, CDR1 LNHNV and CDR2 YYDKDF (reference sequence). The CDR3 protein is CATSSLGGRETQYF. The CDR3 DNA sequence: TGTGCCACCAGCAGCCTGGGGGGCCGGGAGACCCAGTACTTC.

This clonotype was observed at least ten times. This sequence joins TRBV5-1 and TRBJ1-1; no reliable D call. Trimming stripped 2 bases from V and 5 bases from J, with 13 bases between. This CDR3 region has 14 residues. The germline V gene has CDR1 SGHRS and CDR2 YFSETQ. The CDR3 sequence is CASSLDHRGTEAFF. As DNA, the CDR3 is TGCGCCAGCAGCTTAGACCACAGAGGGACTGAAGCTTTCTTT.

This clonotype was seen many times. A single base separates this from a much larger clone, so it may be a read error. This sequence joins TRBV12-3 or TRBV12-4 and TRBJ2-5; D ambiguous. This CDR3 comprises 13 residues. V was pared by 6 bases and J by 4 bases, with 12 bases between. The CDR3 is CASSSTERETQYF. CDR3 DNA: TGTGCCAGCAGCTCTACAGAGAGAGAGACCCAGTACTTC.

The table lists this clonotype with many counts. The chain couples TRBV6-1 to TRBJ2-4; D is ambiguous. Germline values: CDR1 MNHNS, CDR2 SASEGT. The CDR3 covers 13 residues. V was trimmed by 1 base and J by 5 bases, leaving 6 bases between them. Here the CDR3 DNA reads TGTGCCAGCAGTGAAGGCAGAGAAAACATTCAGTACTTC. This translates into CASSEGRENIQYF.